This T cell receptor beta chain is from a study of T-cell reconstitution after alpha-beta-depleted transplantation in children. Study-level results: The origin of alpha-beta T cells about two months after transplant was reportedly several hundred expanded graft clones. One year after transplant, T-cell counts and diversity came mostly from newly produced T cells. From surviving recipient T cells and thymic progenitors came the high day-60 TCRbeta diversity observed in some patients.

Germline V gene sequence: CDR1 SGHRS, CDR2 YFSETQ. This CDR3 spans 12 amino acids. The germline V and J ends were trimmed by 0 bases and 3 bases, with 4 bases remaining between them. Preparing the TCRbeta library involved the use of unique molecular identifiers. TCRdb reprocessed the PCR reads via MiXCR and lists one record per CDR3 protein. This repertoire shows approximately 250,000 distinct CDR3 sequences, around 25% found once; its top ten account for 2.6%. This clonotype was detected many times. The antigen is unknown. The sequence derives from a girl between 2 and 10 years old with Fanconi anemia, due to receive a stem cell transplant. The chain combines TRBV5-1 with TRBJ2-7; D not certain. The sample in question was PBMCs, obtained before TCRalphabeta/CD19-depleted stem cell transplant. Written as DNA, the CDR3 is TGCGCCAGCAGCTTGGATCTCTACGAGCAGTACTTC. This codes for CASSLDLYEQYF. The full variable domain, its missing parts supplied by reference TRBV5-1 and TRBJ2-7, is KAGVTQTPRYLIKTRGQQVTLSCSPISGHRSVSWYQQTPGQGLQFLFEYFSETQRNKGNFPGRFSGRQFSNSRSEMNVSTLELGDSALYLCASSLDLYEQYFGPGTRLTVT.